The TCR beta chain under discussion was sequenced for a study of blood T cell repertoires in COVID-19. Study context: Samples of COVID-19 (acute and convalescent) were obtained from the United States, Italy and Spain. The cDNA or gDNA used as material had been derived from T cells, B-cell-depleted T cells, or PBMCs.

In the authors' workflow: The assay estimated nucleated cells by amplifying reference gene primers. Assay used: immunoSEQ multiplex PCR; TCRdb lists only in-frame clones, some missing. V, J and clone size are those of that table, while D and trimming were read from the DNA. The data contain some 400,000 clones, 81% of them singletons. Germline CDR1 reads SGHVS; CDR2 reads FNYEAQ. The V end was cut by 1 base, the J end by 4 bases, with 17 bases between. The CDR3 is made up of 17 amino acids. The receptor was isolated from a human donor with acute or convalescent COVID-19. The donor label of this sample is uncertain. Sequenced material: peripheral blood. This sequence joins TRBV7-6 and TRBJ1-3; possibly TRBD1 for D (6 bases). In DNA form, the CDR3 reads TGTGCCAGCAGCTTAGAGGCAGGGGCGCCTGGAGGAAACACCATATATTTT. It translates to CASSLEAGAPGGNTIYF.